This T cell receptor (beta chain) was captured in a study of response to subunit inactivated influenza vaccine. The germline V and J ends were trimmed by 3 bases and 6 bases, with 15 bases remaining between them. Germline CDR1 is MNHEY and CDR2 is SMNVEV (reference sequence). The CDR3 length is 15 residues. From the RT-PCR reads, TCRdb called clonotypes with MiXCR, one entry per CDR3 protein. The table lists 800,000 or so distinct CDR3 sequences, 20% to 25% of them singletons. The receptor's source is a man aged 50-59 years who received an inactivated influenza vaccine. The rearrangement uses TRBV27 and TRBJ1-5; unclear D gene. The sequencing here drew on PBMCs from blood, taken 5 days after vaccination. The CDR3 here is CASSLEGREGQPQHF. The CDR3 DNA reads TGTGCCAGCAGTTTGGAAGGGAGGGAGGGTCAGCCCCAGCATTTT.